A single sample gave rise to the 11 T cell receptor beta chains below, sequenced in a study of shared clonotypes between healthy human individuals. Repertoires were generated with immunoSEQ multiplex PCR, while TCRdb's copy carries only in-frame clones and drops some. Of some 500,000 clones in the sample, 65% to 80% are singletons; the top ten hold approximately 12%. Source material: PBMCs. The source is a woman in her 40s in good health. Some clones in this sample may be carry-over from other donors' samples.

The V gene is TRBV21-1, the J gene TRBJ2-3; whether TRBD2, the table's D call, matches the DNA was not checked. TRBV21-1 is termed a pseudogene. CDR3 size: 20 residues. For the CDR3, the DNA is TGTGCCAGCAGCCGACGACAGCTGTCTTTCGAGCGGGAGGGCACAGATACGCAGTATTTT. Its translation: CASSRRQLSFEREGTDTQYF.

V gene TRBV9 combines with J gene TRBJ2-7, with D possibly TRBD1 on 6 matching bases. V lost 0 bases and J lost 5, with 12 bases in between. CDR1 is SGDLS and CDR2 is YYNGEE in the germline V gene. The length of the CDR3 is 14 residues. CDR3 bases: TGTGCCAGCAGCGTAGGGATACAGGGACACGAGCAGTACTTC. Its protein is CASSVGIQGHEQYF.

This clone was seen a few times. The CDR3 sequence: CASSYTATYEQYF. Written as DNA, the CDR3 is TGTGCCAGCAGTTATACGGCGACCTACGAGCAGTACTTC. The rearrangement uses TRBV6-5 and TRBJ2-5, with D uncertain. The DNA end favors TRBJ2-7, so the J call may be wrong. Germline CDR1 MNHEY, CDR2 SVGAGI. The CDR3 contains 13 residues.

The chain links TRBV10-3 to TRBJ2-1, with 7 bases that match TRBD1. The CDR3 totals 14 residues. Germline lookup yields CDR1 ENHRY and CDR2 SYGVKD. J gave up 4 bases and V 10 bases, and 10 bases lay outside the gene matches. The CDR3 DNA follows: TGTGCCACTACCCATGGGACAGATTACAATGAGCAGTTCTTC. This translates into CATTHGTDYNEQFF.

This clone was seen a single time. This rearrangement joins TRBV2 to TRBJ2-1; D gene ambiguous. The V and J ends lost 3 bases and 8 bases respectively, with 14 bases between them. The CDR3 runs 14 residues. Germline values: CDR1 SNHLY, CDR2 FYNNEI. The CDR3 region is CASSDPRAVDEQFF. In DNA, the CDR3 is TGTGCCAGCAGTGACCCAAGGGCTGTGGATGAGCAGTTCTTC.

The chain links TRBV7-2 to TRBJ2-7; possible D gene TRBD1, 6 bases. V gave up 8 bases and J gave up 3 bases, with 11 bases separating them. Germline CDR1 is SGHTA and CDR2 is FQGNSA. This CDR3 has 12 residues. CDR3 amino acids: CASGQGLYEQYF. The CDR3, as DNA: TGTGCCAGCGGGCAGGGGCTCTACGAGCAGTACTTC.

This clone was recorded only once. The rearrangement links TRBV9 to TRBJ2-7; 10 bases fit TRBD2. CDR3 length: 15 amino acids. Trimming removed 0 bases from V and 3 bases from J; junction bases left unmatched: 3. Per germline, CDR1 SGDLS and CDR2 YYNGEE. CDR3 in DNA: TGTGCCAGCAGCGTAGGCGGGACTAGCGTCTACGAGCAGTACTTC. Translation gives CASSVGGTSVYEQYF.

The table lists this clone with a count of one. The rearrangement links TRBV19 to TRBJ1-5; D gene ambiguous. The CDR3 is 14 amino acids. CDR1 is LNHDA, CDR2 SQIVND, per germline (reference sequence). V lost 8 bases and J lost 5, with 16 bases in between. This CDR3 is CASLGRVGHQPQHF. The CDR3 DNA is TGTGCCAGTCTGGGGAGGGTAGGTCATCAGCCCCAGCATTTT.

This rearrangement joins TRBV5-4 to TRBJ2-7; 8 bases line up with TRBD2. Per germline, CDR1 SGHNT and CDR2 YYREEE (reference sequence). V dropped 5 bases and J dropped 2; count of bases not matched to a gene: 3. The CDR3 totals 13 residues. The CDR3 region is CASSNSGTYEQYF. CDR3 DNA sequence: TGTGCCAGCAGTAATAGCGGGACCTACGAGCAGTACTTC.

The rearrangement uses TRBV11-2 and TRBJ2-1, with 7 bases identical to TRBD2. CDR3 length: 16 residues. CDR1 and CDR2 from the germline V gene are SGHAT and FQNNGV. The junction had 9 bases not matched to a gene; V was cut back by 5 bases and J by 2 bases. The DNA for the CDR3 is TGTGCCAGCAGCCGAATTTCTAGCGGAGCCTACAATGAGCAGTTCTTC. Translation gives CASSRISSGAYNEQFF.

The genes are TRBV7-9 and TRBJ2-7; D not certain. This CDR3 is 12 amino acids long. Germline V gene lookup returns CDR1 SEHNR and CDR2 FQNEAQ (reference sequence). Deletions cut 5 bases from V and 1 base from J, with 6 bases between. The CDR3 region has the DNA TGTGCCAGCAGCCATATTTCCTACGAGCAGTACTTC. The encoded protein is CASSHISYEQYF.